The rows below give T cell receptor beta chains drawn from one sample of a study of blood T cell repertoires in COVID-19. TCRdb's copy holds only in-frame clones and misses some; the assay was immunoSEQ multiplex PCR. The table has 130,000 to 150,000 clones, 75% to 85% seen once; the top ten hold 4.5% to 5%. Sequencing was carried out using peripheral blood. These receptors originate from a woman in her seventies with COVID-19, enrolled during active disease. Both conserved end residues are part of each CDR3. D genes are given only for firm matches. Clone size is given for some rows only: seen once, a few or many times, or a class if the clone is expanded.

TRBV7-8	.	.	TRBJ1-2	CASSLVGYGYTF	TGTGCCAGCAGCTTAGTCGGCTATGGCTACACCTTC
TRBV18	.	once	TRBJ2-7	CASSLSGTYEQYF	TGTGCCAGCTCATTATCAGGAACCTACGAGCAGTACTTC
TRBV6-4	.	.	TRBJ2-2	CASSAEGGGTGELFF	TGTGCCAGCAGTGCCGAGGGGGGGGGCACCGGGGAGCTGTTTTTT
TRBV10-2	.	.	TRBJ2-7	CASRSPGQTYEQYF	TGCGCCAGCAGAAGCCCGGGACAAACCTACGAGCAGTACTTC
TRBV28	TRBD1	.	TRBJ2-7	CASSPPPRTGGRGQYF	TGTGCCAGCAGTCCACCTCCTCGGACAGGGGGCCGCGGACAGTACTTC
TRBV5-1	.	.	TRBJ1-6	CASSAHGVGLNSPLHF	TGCGCCAGCAGCGCCCACGGGGTAGGATTAAATTCACCCCTCCACTTT
TRBV29-1	TRBD1	.	TRBJ2-7	CSVEDPGTGGYEQYF	TGCAGCGTTGAAGATCCGGGGACAGGGGGCTACGAGCAGTACTTC
TRBV14	.	.	TRBJ1-1	CASSQDRGGTHEAFF	TGTGCCAGCAGCCAAGATAGGGGGGGGACCCATGAAGCTTTCTTT
TRBV20-1	TRBD2	.	TRBJ2-7	CSASDRGGGAPYEQYF	TGCAGTGCTAGTGATCGGGGCGGGGGGGCCCCCTACGAGCAGTACTTC
TRBV2	TRBD1	.	TRBJ2-3	CASIPGQGPRDTQYF	TGTGCCAGCATCCCGGGACAGGGGCCAAGGGATACGCAGTATTTT
TRBV3-1/TRBV3-2	.	.	TRBJ1-2	CASSQGGKGRYGYTF	TGTGCCAGCAGCCAAGGGGGAAAGGGGCGCTATGGCTACACCTTC
TRBV7-2	.	.	TRBJ2-2	CASRRGDRQTGELFF	TGTGCCAGCAGGCGGGGGGACAGACAGACCGGGGAGCTGTTTTTT
TRBV2	TRBD1	.	TRBJ1-2	CASSVTGTGNGYTF	TGTGCCAGCAGCGTAACCGGGACAGGGAATGGCTACACCTTC
TRBV5-8	.	.	TRBJ1-1	CASSLRAWGGTEAFF	TGTGCCAGCAGCTTGAGGGCCTGGGGGGGCACTGAAGCTTTCTTT
TRBV5-6	TRBD1	.	TRBJ1-5	CASSTDRGINQPQHF	TGTGCCAGCAGCACGGACAGGGGGATCAATCAGCCCCAGCATTTT